The clone carrying this T cell receptor beta chain appeared a single time. The data originate from a study of blood T cell repertoires in COVID-19. Study in general: Acute-phase and convalescent COVID-19 samples originated in the United States, Italy and Spain.

V lost 4 bases and J 3 bases, leaving 4 bases between the germline ends. The CDR3 is 12 amino acids. From germline, CDR1 is LNHDA and CDR2 SQIVND (reference sequence). Source study methods: By means of reference gene primer amplification, nucleated cell counts were estimated. Sequenced by immunoSEQ multiplex PCR; TCRdb stores in-frame clones only, minus some. V and J calls and clone size are those listed in that table; D and trimming were worked out from the DNA. Seen here are around 180,000 clones, roughly four fifths observed once, and the top ten hold roughly 5.1%. The sequence was obtained from a woman in her 30s with acute or convalescent COVID-19. The V call is TRBV19, the J call TRBJ2-1; no definite D call. The sample consisted of peripheral blood. The CDR3, as DNA: TGTGCCAGTAGTACTAGCTACAATGAGCAGTTCTTC. This encodes CASSTSYNEQFF.